The 24 T cell receptor beta chains below come from one sample, sequenced in a study of breast tumors, draining lymph nodes, adjacent tissues. Breast cancer patients provided tissue from their axillary draining lymph nodes. TCRdb passed the multiplex PCR reads through MiXCR, listing each CDR3 protein once. The table has around 170,000 distinct CDR3 sequences, roughly 30% seen once; the top ten hold around 4.1%. The material sequenced was axillary lymph node tissue. These receptors were taken from a female donor with breast cancer. Some clones in this sample may be carry-over from other donors' samples.

A word on this clonotype: Here the CDR3 omits its conserved ending phenylalanine or tryptophan, so a read error is the likely source. The limits of the CDR3 on the DNA are not certain, so only TCRdb's listed CDR3 is given. V and J are TRBV6-4 and TRBJ1-6; the table assigns TRBD1, which was not confirmed against the DNA. Germline V gives CDR1 MRHNA, CDR2 SNTAGT. The CDR3 totals 14 residues, both ends included. CDR3: CASREQAGNSPLQS.

This clonotype was seen repeatedly, ten times or more. This chain links TRBV9 with TRBJ1-2; 8 bases align to TRBD1. The J segment lost 4 bases and the V segment lost 3 bases, leaving 2 bases of the junction unmatched. The CDR3 runs 13 residues. Germline CDR1 is SGDLS and CDR2 is YYNGEE. CDR3 nucleotide sequence: TGTGCCAGCAGCGGAGGACAGGGCTATGGCTACACCTTC. This codes for CASSGGQGYGYTF.

The chain uses TRBV5-8 and TRBJ1-2; D ambiguous. Germline values: CDR1 SGHTS, CDR2 YDEGEE. Between the trimmed V and J ends, which lost 1 base and 8 bases, there was a span of 6 bases. The CDR3 runs to 11 residues. The DNA for the CDR3 is TGTGCCAGCAGCTTGTTCGTCGGCTACACCTTC. The encoded protein is CASSLFVGYTF.

Comments on this clonotype: Compared with germline, one end of the junction differs, possibly owing to a read error. This chain connects TRBV12-3 or TRBV12-4 to TRBJ1-5, with D tentatively TRBD1 (6 bases). This CDR3 is built from 13 residues. The CDR3 sequence is CASRQGSSQPQHF. The CDR3 region has the DNA TGTGCCAGCAGGCAGGGGAGCAGTCAGCCCCAGCATTTT.

The chain carries TRBV19 and TRBJ2-3; TRBD2 matches 11 bases. Germline V gene lookup returns CDR1 LNHDA and CDR2 SQIVND (reference sequence). This CDR3 contains 23 residues. Losses at the gene ends were 2 bases for V and 0 bases for J; bases not matched to a gene: 22. The CDR3 region has the DNA TGTGCCAGTAGTATATTGTCTAGCGGGACCGGGGAGCTAGCGGGGGGTAGCACAGATACGCAGTATTTT. Translation gives CASSILSSGTGELAGGSTDTQYF. Combining the CDR3 with reference TRBV19 and TRBJ2-3 gives the whole variable domain DGGITQSPKYLFRKEGQNVTLSCEQNLNHDAMYWYRQDPGQGLRLIYYSQIVNDFQKGDIAEGYSVSREKKESFPLTVTSAQKNPTAFYLCASSILSSGTGELAGGSTDTQYFGPGTRLTVL.

V is TRBV7-6 and J is TRBJ2-6; TRBD1 aligns across 9 bases. The germline CDR1 and CDR2 sequences are SGHVS and FNYEAQ. CDR3 length: 22 residues. Losses at the gene ends were 4 bases for V and 4 bases for J; bases not matched to a gene: 23. The CDR3 here is CASSSRPRSGQGARPGANVLTF. The CDR3 nucleotides are TGTGCCAGCAGCTCACGGCCCAGGTCGGGACAGGGTGCTCGACCGGGGGCCAACGTCCTGACTTTC.

This clonotype was detected ten times or more. The chain links TRBV10-3 to TRBJ2-1; the match to TRBD2 covers 7 bases. V was pared by 6 bases and J by 6 bases, with 11 bases of the junction left unmatched. Germline-derived CDR1 and CDR2 are ENHRY and SYGVKD. The length of the CDR3 is 15 residues. The CDR3 reads CAIRPPGTTLNEQFF. CDR3 DNA sequence: TGTGCCATCAGGCCCCCCGGGACTACCCTCAATGAGCAGTTCTTC.

This clonotype occurred many times. The J gene is TRBJ2-5, the V gene TRBV6-5; a weak D match, TRBD2 (7 bases). The CDR3 extends over 12 amino acids. The germline V gene has CDR1 MNHEY and CDR2 SVGAGI. V lost 7 bases and J 6 bases, leaving 12 bases between the germline ends. The DNA for the CDR3 is TGTGCCAGCATGGGGGGGGCTAAGACCCAGTACTTC. It codes for CASMGGAKTQYF.

The chain is built from TRBV28 and TRBJ2-1, with D perhaps matching TRBD1 (5 bases). Germline values: CDR1 MDHEN, CDR2 SYDVKM. With 3 bases removed from V and 2 bases from J, the gap between germline ends came to 5 bases. The CDR3 spans 13 residues. The CDR3 is CASSLTAYNEQFF. CDR3 coding DNA: TGTGCCAGCAGTTTGACAGCCTACAATGAGCAGTTCTTC.

The rearrangement links TRBV10-2 to TRBJ1-2; the D gene is possibly TRBD1 (6 bases). CDR3 length equals 14 residues. V was trimmed by 7 bases and J by 4 bases, leaving 16 bases between them. The germline gives CDR1 WSHSY, CDR2 SAAADI. The CDR3 sequence: CASNPIAGAYGYTF. As DNA, the CDR3 is TGCGCCAGCAACCCCATAGCGGGGGCCTATGGCTACACCTTC.

As to this clonotype: This may be a read error, as it is one base from a much larger clone. The chain recombines TRBV9 with TRBJ2-1; 7 bases fit TRBD2. This CDR3 contains 20 residues. The germline V gene encodes CDR1 SGDLS and CDR2 YYNGEE. Losses at the gene ends were 5 bases for V and 4 bases for J; bases not matched to a gene: 24. The CDR3 spells CASSLVPEGVVGGIYNEQFF. As DNA, the CDR3 is TGTGCCAGCAGTTTAGTCCCTGAGGGAGTAGTGGGGGGGATATACAATGAGCAGTTCTTC.

The chain couples TRBV9 to TRBJ2-1, with D unclear. CDR3 size: 14 residues. The V gene's germline CDR1 is SGDLS and CDR2 YYNGEE. V was trimmed by 0 bases and J by 2 bases, leaving 6 bases between them. This CDR3 reads CASSVGAPYNEQFF. CDR3 sequence (DNA): TGTGCCAGCAGCGTAGGGGCCCCCTACAATGAGCAGTTCTTC.

This chain connects TRBV12-5 to TRBJ1-1, with 7 bases lining up with TRBD1. With 5 bases clipped from V and 3 bases from J, the junction kept 9 bases outside the gene matches. This CDR3 region has 15 residues. Germline assignment: CDR1 LGHNT and CDR2 FRNRAP. CDR3 nucleotides: TGTGCTAGTGGTCCCCAGGGGGGCTTGTACACTGAAGCTTTCTTT. Translating gives CASGPQGGLYTEAFF.

As for this clonotype: A read error is possible here, since a much larger clone lies one base away. The rearrangement uses TRBV28 and TRBJ1-4, with TRBD1 matching over 7 bases. This CDR3 contains 11 residues. Germline CDR1 reads MDHEN; CDR2 reads SYDVKM. The CDR3 loop is CVSSSTTGMFF. The CDR3 region has the DNA TGTGTCAGCAGTTCGACGACAGGGATGTTTTTT.

This clonotype was recorded many times. The CDR3 sequence: CASSSSSDSTDTQYF. The CDR3 nucleotides are TGTGCCAGCAGCTCTTCTAGCGACAGCACAGATACGCAGTATTTT. This rearrangement joins TRBV7-3 to TRBJ2-3; a possible D gene is TRBD2 (6 bases). V was cut by 4 bases and J by 0 bases, with 11 bases left in between. This CDR3 has 15 amino acids. CDR1 and CDR2 from the germline V gene are SGHTA and FQGTGA.

This clonotype occurred many times. The gene calls are TRBV20-1 and TRBJ2-7; TRBD1 matches 7 bases. With V trimmed by 0 bases and J by 0 bases, 8 bases remained unmatched. This CDR3 is built from 16 residues. Germline V lookup: CDR1 DFQATT, CDR2 SNEGSKA (reference sequence). CDR3 in amino acids: CSARDPTGMGSYEQYF. As DNA, the CDR3 is TGCAGTGCTAGAGACCCGACAGGGATGGGCTCCTACGAGCAGTACTTC.

For this clonotype: A read error may be the cause here, since a much bigger clone is one base away. The CDR3 reads CSATRGVGAPAQYF. In nucleotides, the CDR3 is TGCAGTGCCACGAGAGGGGTGGGGGCCCCGGCCCAGTACTTC. The V gene is TRBV20-1, the J gene TRBJ2-5; weak D call: TRBD1 (6 bases). With 6 bases removed from V and 9 bases from J, the gap between germline ends came to 23 bases. The germline CDR1 and CDR2 sequences are DFQATT and SNEGSKA (reference sequence). The CDR3 covers 14 residues.

The chain couples TRBV6-4 to TRBJ1-2; D remains unclear. CDR3 length: 12 amino acids. Trimming removed 8 bases at V and 5 bases at J, with 12 bases between. From germline, CDR1 is MRHNA and CDR2 SNTAGT. The CDR3 protein is CASRVGLYGYTF. The CDR3 region has the DNA TGTGCCAGCCGAGTCGGACTGTATGGCTACACCTTC.

This clonotype was observed many times. The rearrangement uses TRBV2 and TRBJ1-2; D uncertain. Trimming cost V 4 bases and J 8 bases, with 11 bases left between them. The CDR3 length is 12 residues. Germline lookup yields CDR1 SNHLY and CDR2 FYNNEI. CDR3: CASSGANKGYTF. DNA of the CDR3: TGTGCCAGCAGTGGGGCGAATAAGGGCTACACCTTC. The variable domain in full, with the rest retrieved from reference TRBV2 and TRBJ1-2, is EPEVTQTPSHQVTQMGQEVILRCVPISNHLYFYWYRQILGQKVEFLVSFYNNEISEKSEIFDDQFSVERPDGSNFTLKIRSTKLEDSAMYFCASSGANKGYTFGSGTRLTVV.

About this clonotype: At one boundary the junction diverges from the germline segment, which might be a read error. The CDR3 DNA follows: TGTGCCAGCAGTCACTCGGGTTTGACGGACAACACCGGGGAGCTGTTTTTT. It specifies CASSHSGLTDNTGELFF. The genes are TRBV6-5 and TRBJ2-2, with D hard to call. The CDR3 runs 17 residues. The V gene's germline CDR1 is MNHEY and CDR2 SVGAGI.

This clonotype was counted ten times or more. CDR3 in amino acids: CSGTRGSYNEQFF. Written as DNA, the CDR3 is TGCAGTGGCACGAGGGGATCCTACAATGAGCAGTTCTTC. The chain employs TRBV20-1 and TRBJ2-1; D is perhaps TRBD1 or TRBD2 (5 bases each). Per germline, CDR1 DFQATT and CDR2 SNEGSKA (reference sequence). V was shortened by 7 bases and J by 1 base, with 11 bases between the two germline ends. The CDR3 has 13 residues.

This clonotype has just a few counts. This sequence joins TRBV27 and TRBJ2-2; D is ambiguous. The V gene lost 1 base and the J gene lost 4 bases, with 7 bases spanning the gap. CDR1 is MNHEY and CDR2 is SMNVEV in the germline V gene (reference sequence). This CDR3 region has 14 residues. For the CDR3, the DNA is TGTGCCAGCAGTTTATGGGTCAGCACCGGGGAGCTGTTTTTT. This translates into CASSLWVSTGELFF.

The table lists this clonotype with a few counts. A clone one base away is much larger, so this may be a read error. The missing conserved phenylalanine or tryptophan at the end of this CDR3 makes a read error likely. The chain employs TRBV7-6 and TRBJ2-5; D call uncertain. Germline CDR1 SGHVS, CDR2 FNYEAQ. The CDR3 loop spans 14 amino acids. The V gene lost 0 bases and the J gene lost 3 bases, with 8 bases spanning the gap. CDR3 region: CASSLAGHKETQYL. For the CDR3, the DNA is TGTGCCAGCAGCTTAGCGGGCCACAAAGAGACCCAGTACCTC.

This clonotype was observed many times. V gene TRBV12-3 or TRBV12-4 combines with J gene TRBJ1-4; D is undetermined. The CDR3 has 13 residues. V shed 3 bases and J shed 8 bases, with 10 bases lying between them. The CDR3 region is CASSFSEDEKLFF. As DNA, the CDR3 is TGTGCCAGCAGTTTTTCAGAAGACGAAAAACTGTTTTTT.